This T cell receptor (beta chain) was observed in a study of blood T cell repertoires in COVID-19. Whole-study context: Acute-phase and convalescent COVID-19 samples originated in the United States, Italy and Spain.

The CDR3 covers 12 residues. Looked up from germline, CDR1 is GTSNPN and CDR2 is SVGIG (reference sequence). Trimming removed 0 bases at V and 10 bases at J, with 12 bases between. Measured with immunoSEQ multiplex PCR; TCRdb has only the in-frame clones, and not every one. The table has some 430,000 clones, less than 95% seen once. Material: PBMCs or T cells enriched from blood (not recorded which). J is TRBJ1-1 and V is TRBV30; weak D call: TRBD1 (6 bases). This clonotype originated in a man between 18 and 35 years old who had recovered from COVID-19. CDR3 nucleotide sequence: TGTGCCTGGAGTGTACGGGGGGCGCGAGCTTTCTTT. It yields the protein CAWSVRGARAFF.